This is a list of T cell receptor beta chains from one sample in a study of T cells in localized non-small cell lung cancer. Clones were read by immunoSEQ multiplex PCR, and TCRdb kept only the in-frame ones, dropping some. The sample carries around 30,000 clones, 78% recorded once. The specimen was peripheral blood, collected before any cancer treatment. The receptors here all came from a male donor aged 60 or older with stage II squamous cell lung carcinoma. Both conserved end residues are part of each CDR3. Each record gives: clone size, V gene, D gene, J gene, CDR3 DNA, CDR3 protein. D genes are given only for firm matches. Only some rows state a clone size, as once, few, many or a class for expanded clones.

.	TRBV13	TRBD1	TRBJ1-1	TGTGCCAGCAGCATGGACAGGGGGGAAGCTTTCTTT	CASSMDRGEAFF
.	TRBV30	TRBD2	TRBJ2-7	TGTGCCTGGAGTGTACTAGCGGGGGTGAGCTCCTACGAGCAGTACTTC	CAWSVLAGVSSYEQYF
.	TRBV27	.	TRBJ1-2	TGTGCCAGCTCAAGGGGCGGGGGCGATAACTATGGCTACACCTTC	CASSRGGGDNYGYTF
once	TRBV11-2	.	TRBJ2-7	TGTGCCAGCAGCTTGGACGGGAAAGGGTACGAGCAGTACTTC	CASSLDGKGYEQYF
.	TRBV20-1	.	TRBJ2-7	TGCAGTGCTAGCCCCGGGCTCGAGCAGTACTTC	CSASPGLEQYF
once	TRBV2	.	TRBJ1-5	TGTGCCAGCACCTTCACGAGGGGTAGCAATCAGCCCCAGCATTTT	CASTFTRGSNQPQHF
few	TRBV5-1	.	TRBJ2-5	TGCGCCAGCAGCTTCTCCCAGGCGGAGACCCAGTACTTC	CASSFSQAETQYF
.	TRBV10-2	.	TRBJ1-4	TGCGCCAGCAGTGAGTGGCAGGGAAGGGAAAAACTGTTTTTT	CASSEWQGREKLFF
.	TRBV21-1	.	TRBJ1-5	TGTGCCAGCAGCAAAGTAGTACAGGGAGGCAATCAGCCCCAGCATTTT	CASSKVVQGGNQPQHF
.	TRBV6-6	.	TRBJ2-1	TGTGCCAGCAGTCTATTATTAGATGAGCAGTTCTTC	CASSLLLDEQFF
.	TRBV10-3	TRBD1	TRBJ2-6	TGTGCCATCAGAACCATCCCGGGACAGGGAAGGGTGGAGGCCAACGTCCTGACTTTC	CAIRTIPGQGRVEANVLTF
.	TRBV2	.	TRBJ2-1	TGTGCCAGCAGAGAGGGGCGGGCATCCTACAATGAGCAGTTCTTC	CASREGRASYNEQFF
.	TRBV5-6	TRBD1	TRBJ1-5	TGTGCCAGCAGCTCCCTGAGGACAGGGAATCAGCCCCAGCATTTT	CASSSLRTGNQPQHF
.	TRBV7-9	.	TRBJ2-7	TGTGCCAGCAGCTTAGCGCGCACTTGGCAGTACTTC	CASSLARTWQYF
many	TRBV5-1	.	TRBJ1-1	TGCGCCAGCAGCTTTGGGCAGAGTATTATGAACACTGAAGCTTTCTTT	CASSFGQSIMNTEAFF
.	TRBV15	.	TRBJ1-4	TGTGCCACCAGCAGCCACAGGACAACTAATGAAAAACTGTTTTTT	CATSSHRTTNEKLFF
.	TRBV9	.	TRBJ1-1	TGTGCCAGCAGCGTATCGGGCAGCCAGGTGGGACTGAACACTGAAGCTTTCTTT	CASSVSGSQVGLNTEAFF
.	TRBV2	.	TRBJ1-2	TGTGCCAGCAGTGAGGGCCCAGGATATGGCTACACCTTC	CASSEGPGYGYTF
.	TRBV5-1	.	TRBJ1-6	TGCGCCAGCAGCTCTACCTCACAGGGATCGGTTTCACCCCTCCACTTT	CASSSTSQGSVSPLHF
.	TRBV4-1	TRBD1	TRBJ2-5	TGCGCCAGCAGCACCAGGACAGGGTTGTATGAGACCCAGTACTTC	CASSTRTGLYETQYF
.	TRBV11-3	.	TRBJ2-5	TGTGCCAGCAGCTTAGGGGGAAGCCAAGAGACCCAGTACTTC	CASSLGGSQETQYF
.	TRBV2	TRBD2	TRBJ2-7	TGTGCCAGCAGAACCGGGACTAGCGGCGAGCAGTACTTC	CASRTGTSGEQYF
.	TRBV5-4	TRBD1	TRBJ1-2	TGTGCCAGCAGCTTGGGGGGACAGGCTGGGGCTAACTATGGCTACACCTTC	CASSLGGQAGANYGYTF
.	TRBV5-1	.	TRBJ2-5	TGCGCCAGCAGCTTGGGGCAGTCGGAGACCCAGTACTTC	CASSLGQSETQYF
.	TRBV9	TRBD2	TRBJ2-7	TGTGCCAGCAGCGAGAGCGGGGGCGGGTACGAGCAGTACTTC	CASSESGGGYEQYF
.	TRBV9	.	TRBJ2-1	TGTGCCAGCAGCCCCCCTTTTGGGGGTCCGTACAATGAGCAGTTCTTC	CASSPPFGGPYNEQFF
.	TRBV7-9	TRBD1	TRBJ1-2	TGTGCCAGCACCATCATGAGGGCGGGACAGGGGGTCGATGGCTACACCTTC	CASTIMRAGQGVDGYTF
once	TRBV7-2	TRBD1	TRBJ2-1	TGTGCCAGCAGCAGGGACAGGGGAATCTTAAATGAGCAGTTCTTC	CASSRDRGILNEQFF
.	TRBV19	.	TRBJ1-6	TGTGCCAGTCTCCCGTCCGGACGGGCGAATTCACCCCTCCACTTT	CASLPSGRANSPLHF
.	TRBV6-1	.	TRBJ1-2	TGTGTTACAAGGGGCAGGGGACGTTATGGCTACACCTTC	CVTRGRGRYGYTF
.	TRBV7-8	.	TRBJ1-1	TGTGCCAGCAGCTTATTTCCTGGGACACTCAAAGCTTTCTTT	CASSLFPGTLKAFF
few	TRBV5-1	.	TRBJ1-1	TGCGCCAGCAGCTCGGGACACCCGATCATGAACACTGAAGCTTTCTTT	CASSSGHPIMNTEAFF
.	TRBV7-2	TRBD1	TRBJ1-2	TGTGCCAGCAGCGTCGACAGGGGAAGCGGCTACACCTTC	CASSVDRGSGYTF
.	TRBV27	TRBD1	TRBJ2-7	TGTGCCAGCAGTTTCCCCCGGACAGGGGAATCCCCCTACGAGCAGTACTTC	CASSFPRTGESPYEQYF
.	TRBV15	.	TRBJ1-4	TGTGCCACCAGCCTCTCGGGGGGGCGAAATGAAAAACTGTTTTTT	CATSLSGGRNEKLFF
.	TRBV5-4	.	TRBJ1-3	TGTGCCAGCAGCTTGGGGTCACCGATCTCTGGAAACACCATATATTTT	CASSLGSPISGNTIYF
.	TRBV15	TRBD2	TRBJ2-3	TGTGCCACCAGCCATAGAGTTGCGGGGGGCACAGATACGCAGTATTTT	CATSHRVAGGTDTQYF
.	TRBV30	TRBD2	TRBJ2-3	TGTGCCTACGCACTAGCGGGAGTCGGAGATACGCAGTATTTT	CAYALAGVGDTQYF
.	TRBV7-2	TRBD1	TRBJ2-5	TGTGCCAGCAGCTTAGCGGGACAGGGAGTCACGGAGACCCAGTACTTC	CASSLAGQGVTETQYF
.	TRBV14	.	TRBJ1-2	TGTGCCAGCAGCCCCCGAACCCAGGCGTGGGGCTACACCTTC	CASSPRTQAWGYTF
.	TRBV14	.	TRBJ2-7	TGTGCCAGCAGCCCTCAAGAAACAGGCTTCGAATACGAGCAGTACTTC	CASSPQETGFEYEQYF
.	TRBV11-2	.	TRBJ2-1	TGTGCCAGCAGCAAGACAGCGAGCCTCTACAATGAGCAGTTCTTC	CASSKTASLYNEQFF
.	TRBV30	.	TRBJ1-2	TGTGCCTGGATAAACAGGGATGGAATCTATGGCTACACCTTC	CAWINRDGIYGYTF
.	TRBV7-9	.	TRBJ1-5	TGTGCCAGCAGCTTTGAGGGAGGCCAGCCCCAGCATTTT	CASSFEGGQPQHF
.	TRBV12-5	.	TRBJ1-2	TGTGCTAGTGGTTTGGTGCCGGGTGAAGATGGCTACACCTTC	CASGLVPGEDGYTF
.	TRBV2	.	TRBJ2-7	TGTGCCAGCACGGGGGCTACCTACGAGCAGTACTTC	CASTGATYEQYF
.	TRBV5-1	TRBD1	TRBJ1-4	TGCGCCAGCAGCGGAACAACAGGGGGGGCTAATGAAAAACTGTTTTTT	CASSGTTGGANEKLFF
few	TRBV6-5	TRBD2	TRBJ2-2	TGTGCCAGCAGTATAGCGGGAGCGAACACCGGGGAGCTGTTTTTT	CASSIAGANTGELFF